A selection of T cell receptor beta chains follows, all from one sample in a study of shared clonotypes between healthy human individuals. Sequencing used immunoSEQ multiplex PCR; TCRdb keeps in-frame clones, though not all of them. Of under 2,500,000 clones listed, nearly 97% were seen once; the top ten hold approximately 0.13%. Sequenced material: naive CD4+ T cells sorted from blood. The receptors were gathered from a young man in good health. Each CDR3 is given with its conserved first and last residue. D genes are given only for firm matches. Only some rows state a clone size, as once, few, many or a class for expanded clones.

>.|.|TRBJ2-7|TRBV2
TGTGCCAGCACTAGGGACATCTACGAGCAGTACTTC
CASTRDIYEQYF
>once|.|TRBJ2-3|TRBV7-2
TGTGCCAGCAGCTTAGACAGAACCACAGATACGCAGTATTTT
CASSLDRTTDTQYF
>.|.|TRBJ1-6|TRBV6-6
TGTGCCAGCAGTAAAAAGCGGGCAGGGCAGGTTTCACCCCTCCACTTT
CASSKKRAGQVSPLHF
>once|.|TRBJ2-7|TRBV5-6
TGTGCCAGCAGCCCAATCCGCAACGAGCAGTACTTC
CASSPIRNEQYF
>.|TRBD1|TRBJ1-2|TRBV5-4
TGTGCCAGCAGCTTGGCCGGACAGGTCTATGGCTACACCTTC
CASSLAGQVYGYTF
>.|.|TRBJ2-7|TRBV9
TGTGCCAGCAGCGCGGGGGTCTCCTACGAGCAGTACTTC
CASSAGVSYEQYF
>once|TRBD2|TRBJ2-7|TRBV4-1
TGCGCCAGCAGCAAAGGACTAGCGGGGGGATCCTACGAGCAGTACTTC
CASSKGLAGGSYEQYF
>.|.|TRBJ2-3|TRBV5-1
TGCGCCAGCAGCTTCACTAGGGACTCCTTTGTGGGGCAAGATACGCAGTATTTT
CASSFTRDSFVGQDTQYF
>.|.|TRBJ1-6|TRBV19
TGTGCCAGTAGTATCGGACTGAGCTCCTATAATTCACCCCTCCACTTT
CASSIGLSSYNSPLHF
>.|.|TRBJ1-5|TRBV7-9
TGTGCCAGCAGCTTAGGGGGGGTCAATCAGCCCCAGCATTTT
CASSLGGVNQPQHF
>.|.|TRBJ1-5|TRBV10-3
TGTGCCATCAGTGGGGGCTCCGGGCCGATGAGCAATCAGCCCCAGCATTTT
CAISGGSGPMSNQPQHF
>.|TRBD2|TRBJ2-1|TRBV10-3
TGTGCCATCAGAGGCGGGGGGGAAGGGAATGAGCAGTTCTTC
CAIRGGGEGNEQFF
>.|.|TRBJ2-7|TRBV6-5
TGTGCCAGCAGACCCGGGGGGACATTCTCCTACGAGCAGTACTTC
CASRPGGTFSYEQYF
>.|TRBD2|TRBJ2-7|TRBV19
TGTGCCAGTAGCGAGCGGCTAGCGGGAGTCAACGAGCAGTACTTC
CASSERLAGVNEQYF
>.|.|TRBJ1-1|TRBV10-3
TGTGCCATCAGGGGGGCAGGGGCTGAAGCTTTCTTT
CAIRGAGAEAFF
>.|.|TRBJ2-2|TRBV11-2
TGTGCCAGCAGCCAAGGGTCGTTCACCGGGGAGCTGTTTTTT
CASSQGSFTGELFF
>.|TRBD2|TRBJ2-3|TRBV4-3
TGCGCCAGCAGCCAAGATCCCTTAGCGGGAGTTTCAGATACGCAGTATTTT
CASSQDPLAGVSDTQYF
>.|.|TRBJ1-2|TRBV7-2
TGTGCCAGCAGCACGACTTCCAACTCCTATGGCTACACCTTC
CASSTTSNSYGYTF
>.|.|TRBJ2-7|TRBV30
TGTGCCTACTATGCAGGGGCGGGGTACGAGCAGTACTTC
CAYYAGAGYEQYF
>.|TRBD1|TRBJ1-5|TRBV30
TGTGCCTGGAGTTCTACAGGGGGCAATCAGCCCCAGCATTTT
CAWSSTGGNQPQHF
>.|TRBD2|TRBJ2-3|TRBV10-3
TGTGCCATCAGTGAGTCGGCGGGAGGGCGCACAGATACGCAGTATTTT
CAISESAGGRTDTQYF
>.|TRBD1|TRBJ1-6|TRBV7-2
TGTGCCAGCACCTCCGGACAGGGGAATTCACCCCTCCACTTT
CASTSGQGNSPLHF
>.|.|TRBJ2-6|TRBV7-3
TGTGCCAGCAGCTTAGGTGGATCTGGGGCCAACGTCCTGACTTTC
CASSLGGSGANVLTF
>.|.|TRBJ1-6|TRBV6-1
TGTGCCAGCAGTGACCCCACCAGTGCGTATAATTCACCCCTCCACTTT
CASSDPTSAYNSPLHF
>.|.|TRBJ2-3|TRBV5-1
TGCGCCAGCAGCTTATGGTATAAGGGCAGTGGCACAGATACGCAGTATTTT
CASSLWYKGSGTDTQYF
>.|.|TRBJ1-5|TRBV4-3
TGCGCCAGCAGCCAAGAGGGACCTTATAGCAATCAGCCCCAGCATTTT
CASSQEGPYSNQPQHF
>.|TRBD2|TRBJ2-3|TRBV10-1
TGCGCCAGCAGTAAGACTAGCGGGAGGTGGGATACGCAGTATTTT
CASSKTSGRWDTQYF
>.|TRBD2|TRBJ2-2|TRBV5-1
TGCGCCAGCAGCTTGGAAGGCGGCGGGGGCACCGGGGAGCTGTTTTTT
CASSLEGGGGTGELFF
>.|.|TRBJ1-2|TRBV25-1
TGTGCCAGCAGTGAGTTAGGGGCAAACTATGGCTACACCTTC
CASSELGANYGYTF
>.|.|TRBJ1-5|TRBV5-6
TGTGCCAGCAGCTTGTCCGGACGGTATAGCAATCAGCCCCAGCATTTT
CASSLSGRYSNQPQHF
>.|.|TRBJ1-1|TRBV19
TGTGCCAGCGACAGACCGAACACTGAAGCTTTCTTT
CASDRPNTEAFF
>.|TRBD1|TRBJ1-2|TRBV5-6
TGTGCCAGCAGCCCCGGGACAGGAACTACTAACTATGGCTACACCTTC
CASSPGTGTTNYGYTF
>.|TRBD1|TRBJ1-2|TRBV18
TGTGCCAGCTCACCTGCGGCGGACAGGAGATATGGCTACACCTTC
CASSPAADRRYGYTF
>.|TRBD1|TRBJ2-7|TRBV6-5
TGTGCCAGCAGTTACCAGGGACAGGGAAGCTACGAGCAGTACTTC
CASSYQGQGSYEQYF
>.|TRBD1|TRBJ2-5|TRBV9
TGTGCCAGCAGCACCCAGGGACAGCTCCAAGAGACCCAGTACTTC
CASSTQGQLQETQYF
>.|.|TRBJ1-5|TRBV30
TGTGCCTGGAGCGTCGGGACTGTGGACAATCAGCCCCAGCATTTT
CAWSVGTVDNQPQHF
>.|TRBD1|TRBJ1-6|TRBV30
TGTGCCTGGACCAATCTAGGGACAGGGTTTCCCCTCCACTTT
CAWTNLGTGFPLHF
>.|TRBD1|TRBJ1-4|TRBV6-1
TGTGCCAGCAGTGTTTCCGGGACAGGGAATGAAAAACTGTTTTTT
CASSVSGTGNEKLFF
>.|TRBD1|TRBJ2-7|TRBV6-6
TGTGCCAGCAGCAAAGAAAACCCGGGGACAGGGAGCGAGCAGTACTTC
CASSKENPGTGSEQYF
>.|TRBD2|TRBJ2-4|TRBV11-2
TGTGCCAGCAGCTTAGATGGAGGGATAGCGGGACAAGCCAAAAACATTCAGTACTTC
CASSLDGGIAGQAKNIQYF
>.|.|TRBJ2-5|TRBV10-3
TGTGCCATCAGGGGGGCCCAAGAGACCCAGTACTTC
CAIRGAQETQYF
>.|TRBD1|TRBJ1-2|TRBV5-1
TGCGCCAGCAGCTGGGGACAGGGAATTTACTATGGCTACACCTTC
CASSWGQGIYYGYTF
>.|TRBD2|TRBJ2-1|TRBV7-6
TGTGCCAGCAGCCAAATAGCGGGAGGGAGTATGAATGAGCAGTTCTTC
CASSQIAGGSMNEQFF
>once|.|TRBJ1-2|TRBV19
TGTGCCAGTAGTTCCGCAGGGTCTGGCTACACCTTC
CASSSAGSGYTF
>.|.|TRBJ2-7|TRBV6-5
TGTGCCAGCAGGGAGGGCGGACGGTCCTACGAGCAGTACTTC
CASREGGRSYEQYF
>once|.|TRBJ2-5|TRBV7-2
TGTGCCAGCAGCCCCTCGAGAGGTGAAGAGACCCAGTACTTC
CASSPSRGEETQYF
>.|.|TRBJ2-1|TRBV6-6
TGTGCCAGCGGCCAATACAATGAGCAGTTCTTC
CASGQYNEQFF
>.|.|TRBJ2-2|TRBV5-1
TGCGCCAGCAGCCTAACCTTAAACACCGGGGAGCTGTTTTTT
CASSLTLNTGELFF
>.|TRBD1|TRBJ2-7|TRBV30
TGTGCCTGGAGAGACAGGGGGAACTACGAGCAGTACTTC
CAWRDRGNYEQYF
>few|TRBD1|TRBJ2-5|TRBV2
TGTGCCAGCCGCAGGGCAGGGGGAGAGACCCAGTACTTC
CASRRAGGETQYF
>.|TRBD1|TRBJ1-6|TRBV28
TGTTCCTCGAGATTGACAGGGAGGGTCGCGAATTCACCCCTCCACTTT
CSSRLTGRVANSPLHF
>.|.|TRBJ1-6|TRBV9
TGTGCCAGCAGCGCTTCAGGTCCACAAAATTCACCCCTCCACTTT
CASSASGPQNSPLHF
>.|TRBD1|TRBJ1-2|TRBV5-5
TGTGCCAGCAGCTTAAGGGGAGACAGGGGGATTATTGGCTACACCTTC
CASSLRGDRGIIGYTF